This record covers a single TCR beta chain. Its target is not known. Produced via immunoSEQ multiplex PCR; TCRdb's table is partial and in-frame only. The profile covers about 2 million clones, with 95% appearing a single time and 0.1% to 0.15% taken by the ten largest. The germline V gene encodes CDR1 MNHNY and CDR2 SVGAGI (reference sequence). This CDR3 is built from 15 residues. The V end lost 5 bases, the J end lost 3 bases, and 16 bases lay between the germline ends. This record comes from a study of shared clonotypes between healthy human individuals. Study-wide background: Each donor had three CD4 naive, three CD4 memory, two CD8 naive and one CD8 memory plate. Notes on the study in general: Larger richness was generally estimated for naive than memory subsets.

This receptor was identified in a man aged 18 to 30 in good health. Sequencing used naive CD4+ T cells sorted from blood. Subset given: CD45RA+ positively selected. The chain recombines TRBV6-6 with TRBJ1-2, with a weak D call TRBD1 (6 bases). CDR3 in amino acids: CASSPGTLGDYGYTF. The CDR3 DNA sequence: TGTGCCAGCAGTCCCGGGACACTGGGGGACTATGGCTACACCTTC.